Listed below are T cell receptor beta chains from one sample, sequenced in a study. In TCRdb, the 5' RACE reads were re-called with MiXCR into one record per CDR3 protein. The data show about 57,000 distinct CDR3 sequences, around 26% seen once. What was sequenced was tumor-infiltrating memory CD4+ T cells sorted from the breast tumor. All receptors come from a female donor with breast cancer. Each CDR3 is given with its conserved first and last residue. A D gene is named only where the DNA matches it firmly. The size entry is marked missing in some rows and otherwise reads once, few, many or a size class.

many	NA	TRBV7-9	TRBJ2-3	CASSLDFGLHTDTQYF	TGTGCCAGCAGCTTAGACTTCGGGCTCCACACAGATACGCAGTATTTT
few	NA	TRBV4-3	TRBJ1-2	CASSQTITGQYSNYGYTF	TGCGCCAGCAGCCAGACTATTACTGGACAGTACTCTAACTATGGCTACACCTTC
many	NA	TRBV6-5	TRBJ1-1	CASSGPGETEAFF	TGTGCCAGCAGTGGGCCAGGGGAAACTGAAGCTTTCTTT
NA	NA	TRBV7-7	TRBJ2-5	CASSLGMSSSPSQETQYF	TGTGCTAGCAGCTTAGGGATGAGTAGTAGCCCCAGCCAAGAGACCCAGTACTTC
NA	NA	TRBV20-1	TRBJ1-5	CSARDGGKNQPQHF	TGCAGTGCTAGAGATGGGGGAAAGAATCAGCCCCAGCATTTT
few	NA	TRBV15	TRBJ1-4	CATSKGRGMGEKLFF	TGTGCCACCAGCAAAGGGCGGGGGATGGGTGAAAAACTGTTTTTT
NA	TRBD2	TRBV20-1	TRBJ2-5	CSAWETMGGSQYF	TGCAGTGCTTGGGAAACCATGGGGGGGTCCCAGTACTTC
NA	NA	TRBV20-1	TRBJ2-7	CSAGGHRGQYF	TGCAGTGCTGGGGGACACCGCGGGCAGTACTTC
NA	NA	TRBV12-3/TRBV12-4	TRBJ2-2	CASSLAGGTGELFF	TGTGCCAGCAGTTTGGCAGGGGGGACCGGGGAGCTGTTTTTT
once	NA	TRBV20-1	TRBJ2-3	CSARDRGILDTQYF	TGCAGTGCTAGAGATCGTGGGATACTGGATACGCAGTATTTT
NA	NA	TRBV5-6	TRBJ1-3	CASSSWTVSSGNTIYF	TGTGCCAGCAGCTCTTGGACAGTTAGCTCTGGAAACACCATATATTTT
NA	NA	TRBV2	TRBJ2-3	CASGSDTQYF	TGTGCCAGCGGGTCGGATACGCAGTATTTT
few	NA	TRBV24-1	TRBJ1-1	CATSRGGVNTEAFF	TGTGCCACCAGCCGAGGGGGGGTGAACACTGAAGCTTTCTTT
NA	NA	TRBV29-1	TRBJ2-6	CSVGSTGANVLTF	TGCAGCGTTGGGAGCACTGGGGCCAACGTCCTGACTTTC
NA	NA	TRBV7-8	TRBJ2-7	CASSLRGGPAYEQYF	TGTGCCAGCAGCTTAAGGGGCGGCCCAGCCTACGAGCAGTACTTC
NA	TRBD2	TRBV7-3	TRBJ2-1	CASTSGGRRNEQFF	TGTGCCAGCACTAGCGGGGGTCGGAGAAATGAGCAGTTCTTC
NA	TRBD1	TRBV11-2	TRBJ2-7	CASSLLRQGEAYEQYF	TGTGCCAGCAGCTTACTCCGACAGGGGGAGGCCTACGAGCAGTACTTC
few	TRBD1	TRBV7-9	TRBJ2-7	CASSSTIGTGGRYEQYF	TGTGCCAGCAGCTCAACAATCGGGACAGGGGGTCGCTACGAGCAGTACTTC
NA	TRBD1	TRBV18	TRBJ2-2	CASSPPSGQDTGELFF	TGTGCCAGCTCACCACCGTCCGGACAGGACACCGGGGAGCTGTTTTTT
NA	TRBD2	TRBV20-1	TRBJ2-5	CSARDASGTSGRQQETQYF	TGCAGTGCTAGAGATGCCTCCGGGACTAGCGGGAGGCAACAAGAGACCCAGTACTTC
NA	NA	TRBV7-3	TRBJ2-3	CASSNPPQDTQYF	TGTGCCAGCAGCAATCCCCCCCAAGATACGCAGTATTTT
few	NA	TRBV28	TRBJ2-1	CASSLTGAYNEQFF	TGTGCCAGCAGTTTGACCGGAGCCTACAATGAGCAGTTCTTC
NA	TRBD1	TRBV29-1	TRBJ2-3	CSVGEGTATQYF	TGCAGCGTTGGGGAAGGGACAGCCACGCAGTATTTT
few	NA	TRBV6-5	TRBJ1-2	CASSSRGNGYTF	TGTGCCAGCAGTTCAAGGGGAAATGGCTACACCTTC
NA	TRBD1	TRBV5-1	TRBJ2-5	CASSQTGVETQYF	TGCGCCAGCAGCCAGACAGGGGTAGAGACCCAGTACTTC
medium-sized	NA	TRBV11-2	TRBJ2-7	CASSLERQAYEQYF	TGTGCCAGCAGCTTAGAGCGGCAAGCCTACGAGCAGTACTTC
NA	TRBD1	TRBV7-2	TRBJ2-7	CASSLLGQGREQYF	TGTGCCAGCAGCTTACTGGGACAGGGACGCGAGCAGTACTTC
NA	NA	TRBV20-1	TRBJ1-5	CSASLDTNQPQHF	TGCAGTGCTAGCTTAGACACCAATCAGCCCCAGCATTTT
NA	NA	TRBV12-3/TRBV12-4	TRBJ1-2	CASSPSGDYGYTF	TGTGCCAGCAGTCCCTCAGGGGACTATGGCTACACCTTC
NA	NA	TRBV5-1	TRBJ2-7	CASSLDQGVAYEQYF	TGCGCCAGCAGCTTGGACCAAGGGGTGGCCTACGAGCAGTACTTC
NA	NA	TRBV9	TRBJ2-3	CASSVRQEADTQYF	TGTGCCAGCAGCGTTCGACAGGAGGCGGATACGCAGTATTTT
few	NA	TRBV6-1	TRBJ2-1	CASSEVGLPPYNEQFF	TGTGCCAGCAGTGAAGTAGGGCTACCCCCCTACAATGAGCAGTTCTTC
NA	NA	TRBV9	TRBJ2-2	CASSLGARTTGELFF	TGTGCCAGCAGCTTGGGGGCCAGGACCACCGGGGAGCTGTTTTTT
few	NA	TRBV20-1	TRBJ2-3	CSARDYAQYF	TGCAGTGCTAGAGATTACGCGCAGTATTTT
few	NA	TRBV5-1	TRBJ2-7	CASSLEGQRYEQYF	TGCGCCAGCAGCCTGGAGGGACAGCGCTACGAGCAGTACTTC
many	NA	TRBV5-1	TRBJ2-3	CASSYRSTDTQYF	TGCGCCAGCAGCTACCGTAGCACAGATACGCAGTATTTT
NA	TRBD1	TRBV4-2	TRBJ2-2	CASSQQDRDTGELFF	TGTGCCAGCAGCCAGCAGGACAGGGACACCGGGGAGCTGTTTTTT
NA	TRBD1	TRBV9	TRBJ1-2	CASSGQGGGYTF	TGTGCCAGCAGCGGACAGGGAGGAGGCTACACCTTC
NA	TRBD2	TRBV12-3/TRBV12-4	TRBJ2-7	CASSQGGGLAGLQYF	TGTGCCAGCAGCCAAGGAGGAGGTCTAGCGGGACTGCAGTACTTC
NA	NA	TRBV3-1	TRBJ1-2	CASSHLQGDGYTF	TGTGCCAGCAGTCATCTCCAGGGTGATGGCTACACCTTC
NA	TRBD1	TRBV12-3/TRBV12-4	TRBJ2-4	CASSLGGQGVRGNIQYF	TGTGCCAGCAGCTTAGGGGGACAGGGCGTGAGGGGAAACATTCAGTACTTC
medium-sized	NA	TRBV12-3/TRBV12-4	TRBJ1-1	CASRLDLNTEAFF	TGTGCCAGCAGACTCGACCTGAACACTGAAGCTTTCTTT
few	NA	TRBV5-1	TRBJ1-6	CASSLRGENSPLHF	TGCGCCAGCAGCTTAAGAGGGGAAAATTCACCCCTCCACTTT
NA	NA	TRBV7-2	TRBJ1-2	CASSLDSNTPYGYTF	TGTGCCAGCAGCTTAGACAGCAACACCCCTTATGGCTACACCTTC
once	TRBD1	TRBV5-1	TRBJ1-2	CASSSTGSTNYGYTF	TGCGCCAGCAGCTCGACAGGGTCAACTAACTATGGCTACACCTTC
few	NA	TRBV20-1	TRBJ2-3	CSAYKGTDTQYF	TGCAGTGCTTACAAGGGTACAGATACGCAGTATTTT
NA	NA	TRBV9	TRBJ1-1	CASSVNPQPTGTEAFF	TGTGCCAGCAGCGTAAACCCACAACCTACGGGCACTGAAGCTTTCTTT
few	TRBD1	TRBV5-1	TRBJ2-3	CASSLAAGPTGADTQYF	TGCGCCAGCAGCTTGGCCGCTGGACCTACAGGGGCAGATACGCAGTATTTT
medium-sized	NA	TRBV28	TRBJ2-5	CASSGETQYF	TGTGCCAGCAGCGGGGAGACCCAGTACTTC
many	TRBD2	TRBV7-8	TRBJ2-5	CASSSGLAGGRRGETQYF	TGTGCCAGCAGCTCGGGACTAGCGGGAGGCAGACGCGGAGAGACCCAGTACTTC
few	NA	TRBV20-1	TRBJ1-5	CSAAPGATQPQHF	TGCAGTGCTGCACCAGGGGCGACTCAGCCCCAGCATTTT
few	TRBD1	TRBV7-2	TRBJ1-6	CASSHRTGGDSPLHF	TGTGCCAGCAGCCATAGGACAGGGGGCGATTCACCCCTCCACTTT
many	TRBD1	TRBV6-5	TRBJ1-6	CASSSLGTDYNSPLHF	TGTGCCAGCAGTTCCCTCGGGACAGACTATAATTCACCCCTCCACTTT
NA	NA	TRBV28	TRBJ1-5	CASTLKRTVNQPQHF	TGTGCCAGCACCCTTAAGAGGACAGTTAATCAGCCCCAGCATTTT